Presented here are 28 T cell receptor beta chains from one specimen sequenced in a study of blood T cell repertoires in COVID-19. Repertoires were generated with immunoSEQ multiplex PCR, while TCRdb's copy carries only in-frame clones and drops some. The sample records roughly 120,000 clones, approximately 90% being singletons. The specimen sequenced was peripheral blood. All receptors derive from a man in his fifties with COVID-19, enrolled during active disease.

DNA of the CDR3: TGTGCCTCAAAACTAGCGGGAGAGGGAGATACGCAGTATTTT. Amino acid sequence: CASKLAGEGDTQYF. The chain has TRBV10-3 and TRBJ2-3; 11 nucleotides match TRBD2. CDR1 ENHRY and CDR2 SYGVKD come from the germline V gene. The J segment lost 5 bases and the V segment lost 11 bases, leaving 9 bases of the junction unmatched. The CDR3 extends over 14 amino acids.

The V gene is TRBV7-2, the J gene TRBJ2-2; TRBD2 matches 14 bases. The germline V gene has CDR1 SGHTA and CDR2 FQGNSA. The CDR3 contains 18 residues. V lost 5 bases and J lost 3; bases outside the gene matches: 8. The CDR3 DNA is TGTGCCAGCAGCCCTGGTGTGGGACTAGCGGGAGACACCGGGGAGCTGTTTTTT. Translation gives CASSPGVGLAGDTGELFF.

V is TRBV27 and J is TRBJ2-2; D ambiguous. Germline V gene sequence: CDR1 MNHEY, CDR2 SMNVEV (reference sequence). CDR3 size: 13 residues. V was cut by 4 bases and J by 3 bases, with 6 bases left in between. CDR3 residues: CASSSSYTGELFF. The DNA for the CDR3 is TGTGCCAGCAGTTCCTCTTACACCGGGGAGCTGTTTTTT.

J is TRBJ2-1 and V is TRBV10-1; the D gene is possibly TRBD2 (5 bases). V shed 3 bases and J shed 7 bases, with 13 bases lying between them. The CDR3 is 14 amino acids. Germline CDR1 WNHNN, CDR2 SYGVQD (reference sequence). CDR3 in DNA: TGCGCCAGCAGTGACCCTCCCCCGGGGAATGAGCAGTTCTTC. Protein product: CASSDPPPGNEQFF.

This clone was counted only a few times. The rearrangement links TRBV7-9 to TRBJ2-1; D is ambiguous. Per the germline V gene, CDR1 is SEHNR and CDR2 is FQNEAQ (reference sequence). Trimming left V 0 bases short and J 1 base short, with 4 bases between. The CDR3 runs to 14 residues. The CDR3 sequence: CASSLATSYNEQFF. The CDR3, as DNA: TGTGCCAGCAGCTTAGCGACTTCCTACAATGAGCAGTTCTTC.

This clone was observed a few times. This chain connects TRBV5-1 to TRBJ2-2; 8 positions match TRBD2. CDR3 length equals 15 residues. Germline CDR1 is SGHRS and CDR2 is YFSETQ. The V and J ends lost 0 bases and 6 bases, in that order; junction bases with no gene match: 4. For the CDR3, the DNA is TGCGCCAGCAGCTTGGACGGGAGGGCCGCCGGGGAGCTGTTTTTT. As protein: CASSLDGRAAGELFF.

CDR3 residues: CASSYLAGGPVETQYF. The CDR3 DNA reads TGTGCCAGCAGCTATCTAGCGGGAGGGCCAGTTGAGACCCAGTACTTC. V gene TRBV11-2 combines with J gene TRBJ2-5; 12 positions agree with TRBD2. The V and J ends lost 4 bases and 5 bases, in that order; junction bases with no gene match: 8. CDR3 size: 16 residues. Per germline, CDR1 SGHAT and CDR2 FQNNGV.

The chain employs TRBV9 and TRBJ2-2, with 7 bases aligning to TRBD2. V lost 0 bases, J lost 1 base, and 3 bases stayed unmatched. CDR1 and CDR2 from the germline V gene are SGDLS and YYNGEE. The CDR3 is made up of 16 amino acids. CDR3 nucleotides: TGTGCCAGCAGCGTAGAGCCTAGCGGGAACACCGGGGAGCTGTTTTTT. As protein: CASSVEPSGNTGELFF.

The chain joins TRBV18 to TRBJ2-1, with TRBD2 matching 10 bases. The V and J ends lost 2 bases and 3 bases, in that order; junction bases with no gene match: 1. Germline lookup yields CDR1 KGHSH and CDR2 LQKENI. The CDR3 runs 15 residues. This CDR3 is CASSPTSGVYNEQFF. The CDR3 region has the DNA TGTGCCAGCTCACCAACTAGCGGGGTCTACAATGAGCAGTTCTTC.

The V and J genes are TRBV27 and TRBJ2-1; 10 nucleotides align to TRBD2. CDR3 length: 18 residues. The J segment lost 7 bases and the V segment lost 5 bases, leaving 17 bases of the junction unmatched. The germline V gene encodes CDR1 MNHEY and CDR2 SMNVEV (reference sequence). CDR3 nucleotide sequence: TGTGCCAGCAGTCTAAAGCCGATTACTAGCGGGATTACGAATGAGCAGTTCTTC. Amino acids: CASSLKPITSGITNEQFF.

J is TRBJ1-2 and V is TRBV28; tentative D call: TRBD1 (5 bases). V gave up 5 bases and J gave up 0 bases, with 19 bases separating them. Germline lookup yields CDR1 MDHEN and CDR2 SYDVKM. The CDR3 is 17 residues long. CDR3 in amino acids: CASSPLGRAKTNYGYTF. In DNA form, the CDR3 reads TGTGCCAGCAGTCCCCTAGGCAGGGCCAAAACTAACTATGGCTACACCTTC.

The rearrangement links TRBV6-2 or TRBV6-3 to TRBJ1-6; TRBD1 matches at 7 bases. V was pared by 4 bases and J by 7 bases, with 1 base of the junction left unmatched. The CDR3 is 13 amino acids. Germline CDR1 and CDR2: MNHEY and SVGEGT. This CDR3 is CASSSQGNSPLHF. DNA of the CDR3: TGTGCCAGCAGTTCACAGGGGAATTCACCCCTCCACTTT.

The chain links TRBV3-1 (or the pseudogene TRBV3-2) to TRBJ2-3, with TRBD2 matching 11 bases. The CDR3 sequence is 16 residues long. Germline V CDR1 and CDR2: LGHDT, YNNKEL (reference sequence). V lost 1 base and J lost 2; bases outside the gene matches: 2. CDR3 DNA sequence: TGTGCCAGCAGCCAAGGACTAGCGGGGCCCACAGATACGCAGTATTTT. It yields the protein CASSQGLAGPTDTQYF.

CDR3 nucleotide sequence: TGCAGTGCTATCGCGTATGATACGCAGTATTTT. Protein: CSAIAYDTQYF. The chain couples TRBV20-1 to TRBJ2-3; D remains ambiguous. V was clipped by 4 bases and J by 6 bases, with 8 bases between them. Per the germline V gene, CDR1 is DFQATT and CDR2 is SNEGSKA (reference sequence). The CDR3 has 11 amino acids.

This chain connects TRBV5-1 to TRBJ2-3, with 7 nucleotides matching TRBD2. The CDR3 has 15 residues. Germline loops: CDR1 SGHRS, CDR2 YFSETQ. Germline trimming cut 1 base from V and 0 bases from J; bases unmatched to any gene: 2. For the CDR3, the DNA is TGCGCCAGCAGCTTGAGCGGGACGAGCACAGATACGCAGTATTTT. Translating it yields CASSLSGTSTDTQYF.

This chain joins TRBV4-1 and TRBJ2-3; 10 nucleotides match TRBD2. The CDR3 runs to 16 residues. Germline assignment: CDR1 MGHRA and CDR2 YSYEKL. With V trimmed by 4 bases and J by 6 bases, 10 bases remained unmatched. The CDR3 nucleotides read TGCGCCAGCAGCCTTCGGCTAGCGGGAGCATTGGATACGCAGTATTTT. It encodes CASSLRLAGALDTQYF.

The rearrangement joins TRBV19 to TRBJ2-3; the match to TRBD2 covers 7 bases. The CDR3 is 15 amino acids. Trimming took 5 bases from V and 0 from J; bases not matched to a gene: 5. Germline V lookup: CDR1 LNHDA, CDR2 SQIVND (reference sequence). In nucleotides, the CDR3 is TGTGCCAGTAGTGCCCTAGCGGCTAGCACAGATACGCAGTATTTT. Protein: CASSALAASTDTQYF.

The genes are TRBV2 and TRBJ2-2; possible D gene TRBD2, 6 bases. This CDR3 comprises 16 residues. Germline CDR1 reads SNHLY; CDR2 reads FYNNEI. V gave up 3 bases and J gave up 2 bases, with 13 bases separating them. The CDR3 reads CASSEVGSYNTGELFF. DNA for the CDR3: TGTGCCAGCAGTGAGGTCGGGAGTTATAACACCGGGGAGCTGTTTTTT.

The chain carries TRBV7-9 and TRBJ2-2, with D possibly TRBD1 on 6 matching bases. The germline gives CDR1 SEHNR, CDR2 FQNEAQ (reference sequence). The CDR3 extends over 16 amino acids. Trimming stripped 5 bases from V and 0 bases from J, with 13 bases between. Here the CDR3 DNA reads TGTGCCAGCAGCCACCGGGACATCGCGAACACCGGGGAGCTGTTTTTT. It codes for CASSHRDIANTGELFF.

The V call is TRBV11-3, the J call TRBJ2-3, with TRBD1 matching 8 bases. Trimming cost V 2 bases and J 3 bases; bases outside gene matches: 4. The CDR3 consists of 15 residues. CDR1 is SGHNT, CDR2 YENEEA, per germline. CDR3 loop: CASSLSQGATDTQYF. CDR3 coding DNA: TGTGCCAGCAGCTTATCGCAGGGGGCAACAGATACGCAGTATTTT.

V is TRBV3-1 (or the pseudogene TRBV3-2) and J is TRBJ2-7, with 13 nucleotides matching TRBD2. Per germline, CDR1 LGHDT and CDR2 YNNKEL (reference sequence). This CDR3 has 17 residues. The V segment lost 1 base and the J segment 6 bases; nucleotides outside the gene matches: 9. The CDR3 nucleotides read TGTGCCAGCAGCCAAGTAACTAGCGGGAGGGCCTTCACCGAGCAGTACTTC. It codes for CASSQVTSGRAFTEQYF.

This chain joins TRBV28 and TRBJ2-1; 9 bases are a match to TRBD2. This CDR3 is 15 amino acids long. Germline loops: CDR1 MDHEN, CDR2 SYDVKM. Trimming cost V 10 bases and J 4 bases; bases outside gene matches: 11. The CDR3 nucleotides are TGTGCCATAAGGGGTGGGACTAGCCGATACAATGAGCAGTTCTTC. It specifies CAIRGGTSRYNEQFF. Using reference TRBV28 and TRBJ2-1 for the parts outside the CDR3, the full variable domain is DVKVTQSSRYLVKRTGEKVFLECVQDMDHENMFWYRQDPGLGLRLIYFSYDVKMKEKGDIPEGYSVSREKKERFSLILESASTNQTSMYLCAIRGGTSRYNEQFFGPGTRLTVL.

The chain recombines TRBV21-1 with TRBJ1-2; the table's D call, TRBD1, has no DNA check behind it. TRBV21-1 is a pseudogene segment. The CDR3 extends over 18 amino acids. The CDR3 DNA reads TGTGCCAGCAGCAAAGCGCTTTCCGGCAGGGGGACGTCCTATGGCTACACCTTC. It codes for CASSKALSGRGTSYGYTF.

This chain connects TRBV6-1 to TRBJ2-1, with TRBD2 matching over 15 bases. Germline V CDR1 and CDR2: MNHNS, SASEGT. After removal of 2 bases from V and 7 bases from J, the junction contained 3 bases not matched to a gene. The CDR3 length is 16 residues. The CDR3 nucleotides read TGTGCCAGCAGTGAAATAGGGACTAGCGGGAGGAATGAGCAGTTCTTC. Amino acid sequence: CASSEIGTSGRNEQFF.

The chain employs TRBV5-1 and TRBJ2-7; 12 bases line up with TRBD1. The CDR3 has 14 amino acids. V was pared by 3 bases and J by 6 bases, with 4 bases of the junction left unmatched. Germline V gene data show CDR1 as SGHRS and CDR2 as YFSETQ. The CDR3 DNA sequence: TGCGCCAGCAGCTCCGGGACAGGGGGCGGCGAGCAGTACTTC. It codes for CASSSGTGGGEQYF.

The rearrangement uses TRBV5-1 and TRBJ2-5; D is unresolved. This CDR3 is built from 15 residues. Germline CDR1 is SGHRS and CDR2 is YFSETQ. The V end was cut by 1 base, the J end by 2 bases, with 12 bases between. In DNA form, the CDR3 reads TGCGCCAGCAGCTTGTTGACTCTACCTCAAGAGACCCAGTACTTC. Translating it yields CASSLLTLPQETQYF.

The rearrangement links TRBV9 to TRBJ1-2; 9 bases line up with TRBD1. Looked up from germline, CDR1 is SGDLS and CDR2 is YYNGEE. The CDR3 runs to 14 residues. Trimming cost V 2 bases and J 2 bases; bases outside gene matches: 1. The CDR3 reads CASSVGQGNYGYTF. CDR3 in DNA: TGTGCCAGCAGCGTGGGACAGGGAAACTATGGCTACACCTTC.

The V and J genes are TRBV2 and TRBJ1-1; D not certain. Germline loops: CDR1 SNHLY, CDR2 FYNNEI. The CDR3 sequence is 13 residues long. The V gene lost 2 bases and the J gene lost 0 bases, with 4 bases spanning the gap. The CDR3 bases are TGTGCCAGCAGTGAACTCCTGAACACTGAAGCTTTCTTT. Protein product: CASSELLNTEAFF.